The entry that follows covers one TCR beta chain sequence. Authors' methods: Reference gene primers were amplified, and this amplification served to estimate nucleated cell counts. Sequencing used immunoSEQ multiplex PCR; TCRdb keeps in-frame clones, though not all of them. V and J calls and clone size are given by that table; D and trimming were obtained from the DNA. The data contain about 210,000 clones, over 70% of them seen just once; the ten biggest clones take up about 8.9%. This entry belongs to a study of blood T cell repertoires in COVID-19. V was cut by 4 bases and J by 2 bases, with 12 bases left in between. Germline V gene sequence: CDR1 LGHDT, CDR2 YNNKEL (reference sequence). The CDR3 is 14 amino acids.

The receptor was derived from a woman aged 45-59 years with acute or convalescent COVID-19. What was sequenced was peripheral blood. V and J are TRBV3-1 (or the pseudogene TRBV3-2) and TRBJ2-7, with a tentative D call TRBD2 (5 bases). The CDR3 reads CASSPYTRTYEQYF. The DNA for the CDR3 is TGTGCCAGCAGCCCCTATACTAGAACCTACGAGCAGTACTTC.